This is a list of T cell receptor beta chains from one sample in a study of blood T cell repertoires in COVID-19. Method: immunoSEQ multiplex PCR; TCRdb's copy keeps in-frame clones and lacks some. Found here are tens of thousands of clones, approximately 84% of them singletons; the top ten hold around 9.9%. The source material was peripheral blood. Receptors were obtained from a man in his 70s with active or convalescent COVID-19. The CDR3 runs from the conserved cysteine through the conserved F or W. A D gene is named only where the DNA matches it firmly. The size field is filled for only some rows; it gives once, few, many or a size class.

CASSFLLYEQYF	TGTGCCAGCAGCTTCCTCCTCTACGAGCAGTACTTC	.	.	TRBV11-2	TRBJ2-7
CASRRQGEDYEQYF	TGTGCCAGCAGGCGCCAGGGCGAAGACTACGAGCAGTACTTC	.	.	TRBV28	TRBJ2-7
CASSLWPGLAGDNEQFF	TGTGCCAGCAGTTTATGGCCGGGACTAGCAGGGGACAATGAGCAGTTCTTC	.	TRBD2	TRBV28	TRBJ2-1
CASKQASLNQPQHF	TGTGCCAGCAAACAGGCCTCCCTAAATCAGCCCCAGCATTTT	once	.	TRBV28	TRBJ1-5
CASSPVGGWTDTQYF	TGTGCCAGCAGCCCTGTCGGAGGGTGGACAGATACGCAGTATTTT	.	.	TRBV16	TRBJ2-3
CASSFRTSGRAMGDTQYF	TGTGCCAGCAGTTTCAGGACTAGCGGGAGGGCCATGGGAGATACGCAGTATTTT	.	TRBD2	TRBV28	TRBJ2-3
CASSPRTGEQFF	TGTGCCAGCAGCCCCCGGACGGGAGAGCAGTTCTTC	.	.	TRBV11-3	TRBJ2-1
CASSQERLAGQEEGYTF	TGTGCCAGCAGCCAAGAAAGACTCGCGGGACAGGAGGAGGGCTACACCTTC	.	TRBD1	TRBV3-1/TRBV3-2	TRBJ1-2
CASNQGNVYEQYF	TGTGCCAGCAATCAGGGGAACGTCTACGAGCAGTACTTC	.	.	TRBV28	TRBJ2-7
CASSDEPNYNEQFF	TGTGCCAGCAGCGATGAACCTAACTACAATGAGCAGTTCTTC	.	.	TRBV7-9	TRBJ2-1
CASSLGIVLAGDEQYF	TGTGCCAGCAGCTTAGGAATAGTACTAGCGGGAGATGAGCAGTACTTC	.	TRBD2	TRBV7-2	TRBJ2-7
CASKEEAGLNTEAFF	TGTGCCAGCAAGGAGGAGGCCGGGCTGAACACTGAAGCTTTCTTT	.	.	TRBV2	TRBJ1-1
CASSPGQGWNTGELFF	TGTGCCAGCAGCCCCGGACAGGGTTGGAACACCGGGGAGCTGTTTTTT	once	TRBD1	TRBV5-4	TRBJ2-2
CASSPGRGGSSYNEQFF	TGTGCCAGTAGTCCGGGCCGAGGTGGGAGCTCCTACAATGAGCAGTTCTTC	.	.	TRBV19	TRBJ2-1
CASSEGLGGRYGYTF	TGTGCCAGCAGCGAAGGACTCGGTGGAAGGTATGGCTACACCTTC	.	.	TRBV2	TRBJ1-2
CASSPGQGNTEAFF	TGTGCCAGCTCACCGGGACAGGGGAACACTGAAGCTTTCTTT	.	TRBD1	TRBV18	TRBJ1-1
CASSLGQGNYGYTF	TGCGCCAGCAGCTTGGGTCAGGGTAACTATGGCTACACCTTC	.	.	TRBV5-1	TRBJ1-2
CASILPTFQETQYF	TGTGCCAGCATTCTGCCCACTTTCCAAGAGACCCAGTACTTC	few	.	TRBV6-5	TRBJ2-5
CASSPPDRLTDTQYF	TGTGCCAGCAGTCCCCCGGACAGACTCACAGATACGCAGTATTTT	few	.	TRBV28	TRBJ2-3
CAWSVKGFEQYF	TGTGCCTGGAGTGTAAAGGGGTTCGAGCAGTACTTC	.	.	TRBV30	TRBJ2-7
CATSRDNPGRPNEQFF	TGTGCCACCAGCAGAGATAATCCAGGGAGGCCCAATGAGCAGTTCTTC	.	.	TRBV15	TRBJ2-1
CASSQPGLLYNEQFF	TGCGCCAGCAGCCAACCGGGACTTCTCTACAATGAGCAGTTCTTC	.	.	TRBV4-1	TRBJ2-1
CASSPGGGDEQFF	TGTGCCAGCAGCCCGGGGGGTGGCGATGAGCAGTTCTTC	.	TRBD2	TRBV3-1/TRBV3-2	TRBJ2-1